This T cell receptor (beta chain) is drawn from a study of post-analysis software for immune sequencing data. Overall study results and limits: Roughly five TRBV segments appeared more often in patients than in controls, and TRBV5-6, TRBV5-1 and TRBV20-1 were among these.

The authors incorporated unique molecular identifiers into the TCR beta cDNA libraries. MiXCR, applied by TCRdb to the PCR reads, yields one record per CDR3 protein. The sample consists of about 820,000 distinct CDR3 sequences, approximately 50% of them appearing once. This CDR3 is built from 14 residues. The germline gives CDR1 SGHRS, CDR2 YFSETQ. A few counts support this clonotype. Its specificity is not known. The sequence was obtained from a girl aged 10-17 years with multiple sclerosis. The genes are TRBV5-1 and TRBJ2-4; D possibly corresponds to TRBD2 (6 bases). The DNA end is more similar to TRBJ2-7, so the J call may be wrong. Sequencing was performed on blood. The CDR3 spells CASSLDGGRYEQYF. The CDR3, as DNA: TGCGCCAGCAGCTTGGACGGGGGACGCTACGAGCAGTACTTC.